This entry describes one T cell receptor beta chain. Its specificity is not known. The germline gives CDR1 MGHRA, CDR2 YSYEKL. Trimming shortened V by 1 base and J by 7 bases, and 17 bases separated the two germline ends. The CDR3 length is 16 residues. This sample is part of a study of CD8+ T cells in alopecia areata. Findings and caveats of the study: Tissue-resident alphabeta T cells belonging to normal skin likewise get sequenced within scalp specimens. An increase in clonality over normal scalp was evident in lesional scalp, especially alopecia totalis/universalis.

It was cDNA, reverse transcribed from extracted RNA, that served as the sequencing template. Clones were sequenced by immunoSEQ multiplex PCR, and TCRdb holds only the in-frame ones, with some missing. The sample holds 55,000 to 65,000 clones, 44% seen once. Researchers picked out CD4+ and CD8+ T cells from PBMCs by sorting. What was sequenced was NKG2D-low CD8+ T cells sorted from blood. The TCR was taken from a human donor with alopecia areata. The chain combines TRBV4-1 with TRBJ2-1, with a tentative D call TRBD1 (6 bases). The CDR3 sequence: CASSQVPAGVINEQFF. The DNA for the CDR3 is TGCGCCAGCAGCCAAGTCCCGGCAGGGGTTATTAATGAGCAGTTCTTC.